This TCR beta chain was observed in a study of radiotherapy plus CTLA-4 blockade in lung cancer (dated by TCRdb to 2016 to 2019). Study-wide context: Among the enrolled patients, roughly 19% had an objective response, and 31% reached disease control. Summary of the overall study and its limitations: The strongest predictors of response, as reported, were early dynamic changes in blood T cell clones along with a rise in serum interferon-beta after radiation. After treatment with radiotherapy and ipilimumab, TCR clones that originated in tumors expanded in peripheral blood.

The CDR3 starts with the cysteine, ends with the phenylalanine, and has 15 residues. The read is trimmed to its CDR3 DNA, 45 bases read in frame from base 1. From V the trimming removes 4 bases and from J it removes 10 bases, while the gene matches leave 7 bases of the junction unaccounted for. In the germline V gene, CDR1 corresponds to SGDLS and CDR2 to YYNGEE. The study tested focal radiation therapy combined with CTLA-4 blockade (ipilimumab) in patients with chemo-refractory metastatic non-small-cell lung cancer. The protocol used for the library was the immunoSEQ multiplex PCR assay. Drawn from immuneACCESS, this table holds only the in-frame rearrangements with V and J called that TCRdb kept. Clones are partly lost; checked studies trace under half to an unresolved V gene and leave the rest unexplained. The sample table records about 49,000 clones; around 76% of these occur just once. The top ten clones comprise over 8.5% of the sample.

Turning to this clone: Its antigen specificity is not known. Per-base quality was not reported, and no clone a single base away is much larger than it.

Rearrangement joined TRBV9 to TRBJ2-1; 14 bases in the junction line up with TRBD2. This receptor was identified in a human donor with non-small cell lung cancer who had stable disease on radiotherapy plus ipilimumab. The starting material was peripheral blood, obtained from a patient treated with radiotherapy plus ipilimumab. The CDR3 protein is CASSPRTSGGTEQFF. The base sequence is TGTGCCAGCAGCCCGCGGACTAGCGGGGGGACAGAGCAGTTCTTC.